This entry is about one T cell receptor beta chain. The data derive from a study of technical replicates of blood from four donors. Some clones are missing from TCRdb's copy, which holds only in-frame ones; the method was immunoSEQ multiplex PCR. There are roughly 72,000 clones in the sample; 96% occur only once, and approximately 0.3% lies in the top ten. The CDR3 covers 13 residues. V lost 4 bases and J 6 bases, leaving 14 bases between the germline ends. Per the germline V gene, CDR1 is SGHKS and CDR2 is YYEKEE (reference sequence). The receptor was derived from a human donor in good health. This chain connects TRBV5-5 to TRBJ2-7; a possible D gene is TRBD1 (6 bases). Specimen: T cells isolated from PBMCs. CDR3 loop: CASSHVTGFEQYF. CDR3 DNA sequence: TGTGCCAGCAGCCATGTTACAGGGTTCGAGCAGTACTTC.